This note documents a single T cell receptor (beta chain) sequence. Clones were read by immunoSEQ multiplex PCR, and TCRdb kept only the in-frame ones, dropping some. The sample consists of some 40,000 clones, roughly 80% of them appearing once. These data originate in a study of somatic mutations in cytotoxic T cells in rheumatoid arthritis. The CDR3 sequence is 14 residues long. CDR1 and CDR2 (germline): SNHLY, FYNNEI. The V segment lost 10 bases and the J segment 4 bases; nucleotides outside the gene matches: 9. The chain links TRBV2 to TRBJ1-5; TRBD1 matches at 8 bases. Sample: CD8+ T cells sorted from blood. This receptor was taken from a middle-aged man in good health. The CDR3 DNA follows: TGTGCCATACGGGACAGGTCGGAAAATCAGCCCCAGCATTTT. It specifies CAIRDRSENQPQHF.